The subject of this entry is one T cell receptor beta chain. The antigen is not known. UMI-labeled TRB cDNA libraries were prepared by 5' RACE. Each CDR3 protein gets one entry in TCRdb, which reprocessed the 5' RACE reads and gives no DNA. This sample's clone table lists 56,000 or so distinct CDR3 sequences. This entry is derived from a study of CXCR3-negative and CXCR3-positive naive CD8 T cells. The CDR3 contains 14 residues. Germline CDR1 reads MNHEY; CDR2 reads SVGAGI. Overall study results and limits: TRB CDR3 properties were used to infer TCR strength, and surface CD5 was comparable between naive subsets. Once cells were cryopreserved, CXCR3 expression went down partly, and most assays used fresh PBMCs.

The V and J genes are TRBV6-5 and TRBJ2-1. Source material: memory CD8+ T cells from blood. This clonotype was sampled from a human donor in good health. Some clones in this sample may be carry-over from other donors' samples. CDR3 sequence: CASSYAGVVQEQFF.